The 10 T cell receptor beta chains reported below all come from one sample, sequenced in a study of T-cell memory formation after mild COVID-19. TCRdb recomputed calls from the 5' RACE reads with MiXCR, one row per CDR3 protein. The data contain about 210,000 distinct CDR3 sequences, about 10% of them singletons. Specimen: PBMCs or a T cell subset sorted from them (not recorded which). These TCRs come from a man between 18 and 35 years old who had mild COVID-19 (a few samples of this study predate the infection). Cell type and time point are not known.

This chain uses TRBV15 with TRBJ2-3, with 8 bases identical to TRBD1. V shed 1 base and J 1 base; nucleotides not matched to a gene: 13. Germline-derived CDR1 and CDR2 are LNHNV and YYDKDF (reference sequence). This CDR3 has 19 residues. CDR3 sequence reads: CATSRGTGIVIRGTDTQYF. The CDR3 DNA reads TGTGCCACCAGCAGAGGGACAGGGATTGTGATAAGAGGCACAGATACGCAGTATTTT.

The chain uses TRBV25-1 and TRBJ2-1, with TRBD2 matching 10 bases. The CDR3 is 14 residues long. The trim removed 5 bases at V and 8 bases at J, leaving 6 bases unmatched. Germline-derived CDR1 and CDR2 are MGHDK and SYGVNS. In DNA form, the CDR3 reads TGTGCCAGCAGTCGCAGCGGGGGGGCCCATGAGCAGTTCTTC. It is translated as CASSRSGGAHEQFF.

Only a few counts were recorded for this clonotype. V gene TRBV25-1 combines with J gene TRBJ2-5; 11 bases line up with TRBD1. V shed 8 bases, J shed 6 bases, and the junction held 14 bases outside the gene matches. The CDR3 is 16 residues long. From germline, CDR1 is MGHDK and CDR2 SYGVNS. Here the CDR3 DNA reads TGTGCCAGCGCGGGCGCGGAGGGACAGGGGGTGAAGACCCAGTACTTC. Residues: CASAGAEGQGVKTQYF.

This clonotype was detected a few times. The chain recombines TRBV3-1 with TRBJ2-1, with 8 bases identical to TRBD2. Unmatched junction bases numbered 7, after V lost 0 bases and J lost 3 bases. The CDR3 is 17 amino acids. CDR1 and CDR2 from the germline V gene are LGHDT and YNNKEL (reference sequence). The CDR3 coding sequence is TGTGCCAGCAGCCAAGATCCAGGAGCGGGGGACTACAATGAGCAGTTCTTC. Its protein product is CASSQDPGAGDYNEQFF.

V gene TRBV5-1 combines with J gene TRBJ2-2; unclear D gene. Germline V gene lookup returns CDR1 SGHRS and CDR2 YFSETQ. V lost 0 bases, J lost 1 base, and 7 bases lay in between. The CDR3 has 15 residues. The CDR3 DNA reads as TGCGCCAGCAGCTTGGAATGGCTGAACACCGGGGAGCTGTTTTTT. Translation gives CASSLEWLNTGELFF.

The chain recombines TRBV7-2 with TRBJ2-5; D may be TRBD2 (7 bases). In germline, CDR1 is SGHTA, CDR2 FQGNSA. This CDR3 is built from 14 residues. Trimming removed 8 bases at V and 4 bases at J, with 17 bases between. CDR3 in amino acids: CASRRGGRSETQYF. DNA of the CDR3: TGTGCCAGCCGAAGGGGGGGGCGCTCAGAGACCCAGTACTTC.

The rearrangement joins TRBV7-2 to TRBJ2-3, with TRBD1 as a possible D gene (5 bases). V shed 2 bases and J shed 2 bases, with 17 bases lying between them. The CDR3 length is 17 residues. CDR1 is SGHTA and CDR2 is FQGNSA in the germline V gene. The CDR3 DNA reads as TGTGCCAGCAGCTTACCCCGTTGGGGCAGAAACACAGATACGCAGTATTTT. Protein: CASSLPRWGRNTDTQYF.

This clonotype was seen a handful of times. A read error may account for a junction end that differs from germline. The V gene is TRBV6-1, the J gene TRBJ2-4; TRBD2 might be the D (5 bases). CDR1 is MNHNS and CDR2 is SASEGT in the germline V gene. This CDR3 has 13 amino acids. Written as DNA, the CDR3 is TGTGCCAGCAGTGAAACCGGACTCTCGGGGATGCACTTC. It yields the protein CASSETGLSGMHF.

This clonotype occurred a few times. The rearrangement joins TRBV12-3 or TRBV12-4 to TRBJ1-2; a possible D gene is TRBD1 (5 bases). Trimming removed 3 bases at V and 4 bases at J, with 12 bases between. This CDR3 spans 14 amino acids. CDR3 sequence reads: CASSFAGTSYGYTF. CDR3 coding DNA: TGTGCCAGCAGTTTTGCAGGGACCTCCTATGGCTACACCTTC.

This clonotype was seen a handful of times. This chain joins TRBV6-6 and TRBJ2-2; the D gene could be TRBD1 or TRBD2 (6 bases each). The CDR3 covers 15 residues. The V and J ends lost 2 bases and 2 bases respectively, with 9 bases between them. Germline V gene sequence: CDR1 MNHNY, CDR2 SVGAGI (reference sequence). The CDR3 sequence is CASSYRGDNTGELFF. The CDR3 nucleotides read TGTGCCAGCAGTTACAGGGGGGATAACACCGGGGAGCTGTTTTTT.